This is a list of T cell receptor beta chains from one sample in a study of control samples from healthy donors and cancer patients. Sequencing used immunoSEQ multiplex PCR; TCRdb keeps in-frame clones, though not all of them. The data show approximately 190,000 clones, and the top ten clones hold 2% to 2.5%. Source material: blood. These receptors were obtained from a woman aged 25-40 years in good health. Both conserved end residues are part of each CDR3. Fields, in order: J gene, D gene, V gene, CDR3 length, CDR3 DNA, CDR3 protein. D genes are given only for firm matches.

J: TRBJ1-2; D: .; V: TRBV10-3; length: 20; DNA: TGTGCCATCAGTGAGTCGACGGGAGGCACGCGAAACCTTGACGTCTATGGCTACACCTTC; CDR3: CAISESTGGTRNLDVYGYTF
J: TRBJ1-2; D: .; V: TRBV19; length: 12; DNA: TGTGCCAGTAGTCCCCTGGGTTCCGGCTACACCTTC; CDR3: CASSPLGSGYTF
J: TRBJ1-2; D: .; V: TRBV28; length: 13; DNA: TGTGCCAGCAGTTTAAACGGCCTCTATGGCTACACCTTC; CDR3: CASSLNGLYGYTF
J: TRBJ2-2; D: .; V: TRBV20-1; length: 15; DNA: TGCAGTGCTAGTCTGGCGGGGGCCGCCACCGGGGAGCTGTTTTTT; CDR3: CSASLAGAATGELFF
J: TRBJ1-6; D: .; V: TRBV5-5; length: 18; DNA: TGTGCCAGCAGCCCCGGGAGGATGACGAGCTCCTATAATTCACCCCTCCACTTT; CDR3: CASSPGRMTSSYNSPLHF
J: TRBJ1-2; D: TRBD1; V: TRBV7-9; length: 15; DNA: TGTGCCAGCAGCTTAGGGGACAGGGCTAAGGGTGGCTACACCTTC; CDR3: CASSLGDRAKGGYTF
J: TRBJ2-7; D: .; V: TRBV3-1/TRBV3-2; length: 15; DNA: TGTGCCAGCAGCCAAGATAGTCCGAGGTTCTACGAGCAGTACTTC; CDR3: CASSQDSPRFYEQYF
J: TRBJ2-3; D: TRBD2; V: TRBV2; length: 15; DNA: TGTGCCAGCAGTGAAACTAGCGGGGGTACGGATACGCAGTATTTT; CDR3: CASSETSGGTDTQYF
J: TRBJ1-2; D: TRBD1; V: TRBV5-4; length: 14; DNA: TGTGCCAGCAGCTTGAACAGGGGTGACTATGGCTACACCTTC; CDR3: CASSLNRGDYGYTF
J: TRBJ2-1; D: TRBD2; V: TRBV6-5; length: 15; DNA: TGTGCCAGCAGTATTAGCGGGGAGCCCTACAATGAGCAGTTCTTC; CDR3: CASSISGEPYNEQFF